One and the same sample provided the 27 T cell receptor beta chains below, sequenced in a study of CD8 T cells in Susac syndrome. A quantity of 0.5 to 1 ug RNA underwent reverse transcription using random hexamers. TCRdb redid the calling of the immunoSEQ multiplex PCR reads with MiXCR, one entry per CDR3 protein. Among 100,000 to 110,000 distinct CDR3 sequences listed, 95% were seen once. Sequenced sample: CD8+ T cells from PBMCs. The receptors shown here come from a human donor with Susac syndrome.

The chain employs TRBV28 and TRBJ2-7, with a possible D match to TRBD1 (5 bases). The CDR3 is 14 amino acids. V lost 3 bases to trimming and J lost 3 bases, with 12 bases between them. Germline values: CDR1 MDHEN, CDR2 SYDVKM. The CDR3 DNA sequence: TGTGCCAGCAGTTTCCGCAGGGAAGGCTACGAGCAGTACTTC. Translation: CASSFRREGYEQYF.

The chain recombines TRBV15 with TRBJ2-7, with TRBD2 as a possible D gene (5 bases). Germline V gene lookup returns CDR1 LNHNV and CDR2 YYDKDF (reference sequence). Between the trimmed V and J ends, which lost 1 base and 6 bases, there was a span of 13 bases. This CDR3 contains 14 residues. The CDR3 DNA reads as TGTGCCACCAGCAGAGTTCTAGCTGACTCCGAGCAGTACTTC. This gives the protein CATSRVLADSEQYF.

This sequence joins TRBV20-1 and TRBJ1-4; D is perhaps TRBD1 (6 bases). Trimming left V 0 bases short and J 3 bases short, with 11 bases between. The V gene's germline CDR1 is DFQATT and CDR2 SNEGSKA (reference sequence). This CDR3 is built from 15 residues. The CDR3 DNA is TGCAGTGCTAGAGACTCAGGGGTGGCTAATGAAAAACTGTTTTTT. This codes for CSARDSGVANEKLFF.

The chain employs TRBV20-1 and TRBJ2-7, with D unresolved. Trimming took off 3 bases at V and 0 bases at J, with 9 bases between the two ends. The CDR3 covers 13 residues. Germline loops: CDR1 DFQATT, CDR2 SNEGSKA (reference sequence). The CDR3 spells CSASRSRSYEQYF. DNA for the CDR3: TGCAGTGCTAGTAGGTCCCGCTCCTACGAGCAGTACTTC.

CDR3 sequence reads: CSGIIGGVDHPDTQYF. The CDR3, as DNA: TGCAGCGGCATAATAGGGGGCGTGGATCATCCAGATACGCAGTATTTT. The rearrangement joins TRBV29-1 to TRBJ2-3; TRBD1 matches 7 bases. V lost 7 bases, J lost 4 bases, and 17 bases stayed unmatched. Germline CDR1 and CDR2: SQVTM and ANQGSEA. This CDR3 has 16 residues.

The chain employs TRBV7-2 and TRBJ2-7, with 7 bases matching TRBD1. The CDR3 consists of 11 residues. V dropped 8 bases and J dropped 6; count of bases not matched to a gene: 4. Germline V gene lookup returns CDR1 SGHTA and CDR2 FQGNSA. For the CDR3, the DNA is TGTGCCAGCCGTTCAGGGGGCGAGCAGTACTTC. This codes for CASRSGGEQYF.

The gene calls are TRBV7-9 and TRBJ2-5; tentative D call: TRBD2 (6 bases). The germline gives CDR1 SEHNR, CDR2 FQNEAQ (reference sequence). The CDR3 sequence is 14 residues long. Between the trimmed V and J ends, which lost 1 base and 5 bases, there was a span of 11 bases. For the CDR3, the DNA is TGTGCCAGCAGCTTAGAGTCTGGGAGGGAGACCCAGTACTTC. This gives the protein CASSLESGRETQYF.

This clonotype was seen a single time. This chain links TRBV19 with TRBJ1-1; a weak D match, TRBD1 (6 bases). Deletions cut 3 bases from V and 4 bases from J, with 18 bases between. From germline, CDR1 is LNHDA and CDR2 SQIVND (reference sequence). The length of the CDR3 is 16 residues. The CDR3 nucleotides read TGTGCCAGTAGTATGCCCCGACAGGAATGGGTCACTGAAGCTTTCTTT. The encoded protein is CASSMPRQEWVTEAFF.

The chain has TRBV20-1 and TRBJ2-7; 7 bases map to TRBD2. The CDR3 loop spans 14 amino acids. V dropped 6 bases and J dropped 0; count of bases not matched to a gene: 8. CDR1 and CDR2 (germline): DFQATT, SNEGSKA (reference sequence). CDR3 nucleotide sequence: TGCAGTGCCCCTAGCGGCCTTAGCTCCTACGAGCAGTACTTC. Its translation is CSAPSGLSSYEQYF.

The rearrangement links TRBV5-1 to TRBJ2-1; 8 bases are a match to TRBD2. This CDR3 has 18 amino acids. J was trimmed by 6 bases and V by 0 bases; bases with no gene match: 14. Germline lookup yields CDR1 SGHRS and CDR2 YFSETQ. CDR3 loop: CASSLASGGAGFINEQFF. As DNA, the CDR3 is TGCGCCAGCAGCTTGGCCAGCGGGGGCGCGGGTTTTATCAATGAGCAGTTCTTC.

The gene calls are TRBV29-1 and TRBJ1-2; no reliable D call. This CDR3 contains 11 residues. Germline loops: CDR1 SQVTM, CDR2 ANQGSEA. The germline V and J ends were trimmed by 2 bases and 6 bases, with 7 bases remaining between them. In nucleotides, the CDR3 is TGCAGCGTTGAAAGCCGGGATGGCTACACCTTC. Its translation: CSVESRDGYTF.

This rearrangement joins TRBV7-3 to TRBJ2-5, with D unresolved. Trimming took 3 bases from V and 9 from J, leaving 20 bases between them. The CDR3 has 15 residues. The germline CDR1 and CDR2 sequences are SGHTA and FQGTGA. CDR3 sequence: CASSFPSQPHRAQYF. The CDR3 nucleotides read TGTGCCAGCAGCTTCCCCAGTCAGCCCCACCGGGCCCAGTACTTC.

The rearrangement links TRBV29-1 to TRBJ2-7; D is unresolved. The CDR3 extends over 12 amino acids. Germline V lookup: CDR1 SQVTM, CDR2 ANQGSEA. V shed 4 bases and J shed 0 bases, with 7 bases lying between them. Here the CDR3 DNA reads TGCAGCGTTGGGGTGGTCTCCTACGAGCAGTACTTC. Protein: CSVGVVSYEQYF.

The genes are TRBV20-1 and TRBJ1-5; D is unresolved. CDR3 size: 15 residues. Trimming removed 2 bases from V and 0 bases from J, with 11 bases in between. Germline V gives CDR1 DFQATT, CDR2 SNEGSKA (reference sequence). CDR3 DNA: TGCAGTGCTAGATTGGAAACCGGTAGCAATCAGCCCCAGCATTTT. This translates into CSARLETGSNQPQHF.

This chain uses TRBV25-1 with TRBJ2-1; no firm D call. CDR1 and CDR2 from the germline V gene are MGHDK and SYGVNS. Trimming left V 5 bases short and J 0 bases short, with 8 bases between. This CDR3 spans 14 amino acids. In nucleotides, the CDR3 is TGTGCCAGCAGTAGCTCGAGCTCCTACAATGAGCAGTTCTTC. This encodes CASSSSSSYNEQFF.

The chain couples TRBV15 to TRBJ2-3, with 8 bases fitting TRBD2. V was pared by 5 bases and J by 5 bases, with 15 bases of the junction left unmatched. The CDR3 has 17 residues. Germline V CDR1 and CDR2: LNHNV, YYDKDF (reference sequence). CDR3: CATSGPAGDEVVDTQYF. The CDR3 DNA is TGTGCCACCAGCGGACCAGCGGGAGATGAGGTCGTAGATACGCAGTATTTT.

This chain connects TRBV7-9 to TRBJ2-1; possibly TRBD1 for D (6 bases). This CDR3 is built from 14 residues. V gave up 5 bases and J gave up 8 bases, with 16 bases separating them. Germline CDR1 is SEHNR and CDR2 is FQNEAQ (reference sequence). The CDR3 protein is CASSPGTRSDEQFF. The CDR3 DNA reads as TGTGCCAGCAGCCCCGGGACACGGAGCGATGAGCAGTTCTTC.

The J gene is TRBJ2-3, the V gene TRBV13; either TRBD1 or TRBD2 may supply D (5 bases each). This CDR3 contains 16 residues. Germline V gene sequence: CDR1 PRHDT, CDR2 FYEKMQ (reference sequence). V shed 1 base and J shed 3 bases, with 14 bases lying between them. CDR3 loop: CASSLAGSWGTDTQYF. The CDR3 DNA is TGTGCCAGCAGCTTAGCAGGGAGTTGGGGGACAGATACGCAGTATTTT. Based on the CDR3 plus reference TRBV13 and TRBJ2-3, the full variable domain is AAGVIQSPRHLIKEKRETATLKCYPIPRHDTVYWYQQGPGQDPQFLISFYEKMQSDKGSIPDRFSAQQFSDYHSELNMSSLELGDSALYFCASSLAGSWGTDTQYFGPGTRLTVL.

The chain employs TRBV10-3 and TRBJ1-1; D remains ambiguous. Trimming removed 5 bases from V and 7 bases from J, with 11 bases in between. The CDR3 consists of 12 residues. In germline, CDR1 is ENHRY, CDR2 SYGVKD. CDR3 coding DNA: TGTGCCATCAGTCCCACCGGGAATGAAGCTTTCTTT. Translated, it gives CAISPTGNEAFF.

The chain recombines TRBV5-6 with TRBJ2-5, with D hard to call. Trimming cost V 1 base and J 4 bases, with 14 bases left between them. Germline V gives CDR1 SGHDT, CDR2 YYEEEE. This CDR3 spans 15 amino acids. The CDR3 DNA follows: TGTGCCAGCAGCTTGCCCGAGATTTTGGGAGAGACCCAGTACTTC. This encodes CASSLPEILGETQYF.

The chain links TRBV29-1 to TRBJ1-1; D is perhaps TRBD1 (5 bases). The CDR3 runs 15 residues. Germline loops: CDR1 SQVTM, CDR2 ANQGSEA. V was shortened by 1 base and J by 0 bases, with 12 bases between the two germline ends. In DNA form, the CDR3 reads TGCAGCGTTGAAGTACTGGGACCGATGAACACTGAAGCTTTCTTT. The encoded protein is CSVEVLGPMNTEAFF.

In its sample, this clonotype was seen a few times. The rearrangement links TRBV27 to TRBJ1-2; 8 bases are shared with TRBD1. The V gene end was trimmed by 5 bases and the J gene end by 5 bases; junction bases not matched to a gene: 1. Germline V gene sequence: CDR1 MNHEY, CDR2 SMNVEV (reference sequence). This CDR3 comprises 12 residues. CDR3 region: CASSGQGYGYTF. Here the CDR3 DNA reads TGTGCCAGCAGTGGACAGGGATATGGCTACACCTTC.

In this sample, this clonotype turned up once. The V and J genes are TRBV9 and TRBJ2-1, with TRBD2 identical over 16 bases. Germline V CDR1 and CDR2: SGDLS, YYNGEE. Trimming took 5 bases from V and 8 from J; bases not matched to a gene: 4. This CDR3 contains 15 residues. As DNA, the CDR3 is TGTGCCAGCAGAACCGGGACTAGCGGGAGGGATGAGCAGTTCTTC. It translates to CASRTGTSGRDEQFF.

The J gene is TRBJ2-3, the V gene TRBV12-3 or TRBV12-4; 8 bases agree with TRBD2. This CDR3 region has 16 residues. V lost 8 bases and J lost 0; bases outside the gene matches: 10. The CDR3 sequence: CASPPASGPSTDTQYF. In DNA, the CDR3 is TGTGCCAGCCCCCCGGCTAGCGGGCCTAGCACAGATACGCAGTATTTT.

The gene calls are TRBV18 and TRBJ2-5; a possible D gene is TRBD1 (5 bases). CDR1 KGHSH and CDR2 LQKENI come from the germline V gene. V lost 1 base and J 2 bases, leaving 8 bases between the germline ends. CDR3 length: 14 amino acids. CDR3 amino acids: CASSPQQGQETQYF. In nucleotides, the CDR3 is TGTGCCAGCTCACCACAGCAGGGACAAGAGACCCAGTACTTC.

This clonotype was recorded only once. The chain carries TRBV7-2 and TRBJ1-2; D gene unclear. The V and J ends lost 4 bases and 4 bases respectively, with 10 bases between them. The CDR3 contains 13 residues. Germline V gene data show CDR1 as SGHTA and CDR2 as FQGNSA. The CDR3 DNA follows: TGTGCCAGCAGCTCGCACCCGAGCTATGGCTACACCTTC. Residues: CASSSHPSYGYTF.

This chain links TRBV12-3 or TRBV12-4 with TRBJ2-2; D gene uncertain. The V and J ends lost 5 bases and 10 bases respectively, with 11 bases between them. The CDR3 extends over 12 amino acids. As DNA, the CDR3 is TGTGCCAGCAGTACGGCATCTCCGGAGCTGTTTTTT. Translated: CASSTASPELFF.